The entry that follows covers one TCR beta chain sequence. The data stem from a study of blood T cell repertoires in COVID-19. Whole-study context: The study drew acute and convalescent COVID-19 samples from the United States, Italy and Spain.

In the original workflow: Quantification of nucleated cells was approximated via reference gene primer amplification. Measured with immunoSEQ multiplex PCR; TCRdb has only the in-frame clones, and not every one. The V and J calls and clone size come from that table; D and trimming were worked out from the DNA. The sample has approximately 300,000 clones, 85% to 90% seen once. The TCR comes from a woman in her forties or fifties with active or convalescent COVID-19. The sequenced sample consisted of peripheral blood.

The CDR3 here is CARPAHSRGIYEQYF. The CDR3 DNA is TGTGCCAGGCCCGCCCACTCCCGCGGAATCTACGAGCAGTACTTC. This rearrangement joins TRBV21-1 to TRBJ2-7; TRBD2 is taken as the D call from the table, unchecked against the DNA. TRBV21-1 represents a pseudogene. This CDR3 comprises 15 residues.